Following are 24 T cell receptor beta chains from one sample sequenced in a study of T cell changes during pregnancy in multiple sclerosis. Data came from immunoSEQ multiplex PCR; TCRdb stores just in-frame clones and leaves some out. The sample lists more than 70,000 clones, roughly 93% occurring once. This material consisted of peripheral blood, taken in the second trimester of pregnancy. The receptors derive from a female donor with multiple sclerosis, enrolled in a pregnancy study.

The rearrangement links TRBV27 to TRBJ2-5; 9 nucleotides agree with TRBD2. The junction had 8 bases not matched to a gene; V was cut back by 5 bases and J by 1 base. Germline lookup yields CDR1 MNHEY and CDR2 SMNVEV (reference sequence). The CDR3 extends over 16 amino acids. This chain's CDR3 is CASSPYPSGVQETQYF. The CDR3 DNA sequence: TGTGCCAGCAGTCCCTACCCTAGCGGGGTCCAAGAGACCCAGTACTTC.

The chain links TRBV4-1 to TRBJ1-6; perhaps TRBD1 as D (5 bases). The CDR3 has 15 residues. Trimming cost V 1 base and J 7 bases, with 11 bases left between them. Germline V CDR1 and CDR2: MGHRA, YSYEKL. This CDR3 is CASSQGGGPNSPLHF. In nucleotides, the CDR3 is TGCGCCAGCAGCCAAGGGGGCGGCCCCAATTCACCCCTCCACTTT.

The chain carries TRBV4-1 and TRBJ2-1, with 8 bases lining up with TRBD2. Unmatched junction bases numbered 6, after V lost 0 bases and J lost 14 bases. Germline V gives CDR1 MGHRA, CDR2 YSYEKL. The CDR3 runs to 13 residues. The CDR3: CASSQEGTREKFF. In nucleotides, the CDR3 is TGCGCCAGCAGCCAAGAAGGGACTAGGGAGAAGTTCTTC.

V and J are TRBV5-1 and TRBJ2-5, with 10 positions matching TRBD2. With V trimmed by 8 bases and J by 1 base, 5 bases remained unmatched. This CDR3 comprises 14 residues. CDR1 SGHRS and CDR2 YFSETQ come from the germline V gene. The CDR3 DNA reads TGCGCCAGTACTAGCGGGGTCGTCCAAGAGACCCAGTACTTC. Amino acids: CASTSGVVQETQYF.

This sequence joins TRBV28 and TRBJ2-7; 9 bases fit TRBD1. The CDR3 runs 15 residues. Germline lookup yields CDR1 MDHEN and CDR2 SYDVKM. With 6 bases clipped from V and 3 bases from J, the junction kept 9 bases outside the gene matches. CDR3: CASSTVGQGSYEQYF. The DNA of the CDR3 is TGTGCCAGCAGCACCGTGGGACAGGGAAGCTACGAGCAGTACTTC. Combining the CDR3 with reference TRBV28 and TRBJ2-7 gives the whole variable domain DVKVTQSSRYLVKRTGEKVFLECVQDMDHENMFWYRQDPGLGLRLIYFSYDVKMKEKGDIPEGYSVSREKKERFSLILESASTNQTSMYLCASSTVGQGSYEQYFGPGTRLTVT.

This rearrangement joins TRBV7-3 to TRBJ2-5; perhaps TRBD2 as D (7 bases). There are 15 residues in the CDR3. Trimming left V 1 base short and J 2 bases short, with 11 bases between. Germline values: CDR1 SGHTA, CDR2 FQGTGA. CDR3: CASSLKGGGQETQYF. Here the CDR3 DNA reads TGTGCCAGCAGCTTAAAGGGGGGGGGACAAGAGACCCAGTACTTC.

V usage is TRBV6-1 and J usage is TRBJ1-1; 11 positions agree with TRBD1. The germline gives CDR1 MNHNS, CDR2 SASEGT. With V trimmed by 6 bases and J by 6 bases, 6 bases remained unmatched. This CDR3 is built from 14 residues. Here the CDR3 DNA reads TGTGCCAGCAGGGACGGACAGGGGGCCGCTGAAGCTTTCTTT. Its protein product is CASRDGQGAAEAFF.

The rearrangement uses TRBV19 and TRBJ1-1; a possible D gene is TRBD1 (6 bases). The germline gives CDR1 LNHDA, CDR2 SQIVND (reference sequence). The V gene lost 5 bases and the J gene lost 0 bases, with 10 bases spanning the gap. The CDR3 has 14 residues. The chain's CDR3 is CASSRPGVNTEAFF. The CDR3 DNA reads TGTGCCAGTAGTCGTCCAGGGGTGAACACTGAAGCTTTCTTT.

The chain employs TRBV6-6 and TRBJ2-2, with D unresolved. Trimming removed 0 bases at V and 4 bases at J, with 6 bases between. The germline gives CDR1 MNHNY, CDR2 SVGAGI (reference sequence). The CDR3 runs to 14 residues. The DNA of the CDR3 is TGTGCCAGCAGTTACTCGACTGGCACCGGGGAGCTGTTTTTT. Translation: CASSYSTGTGELFF.

The V gene is TRBV30, the J gene TRBJ2-1; D gene uncertain. The CDR3 extends over 13 amino acids. The germline gives CDR1 GTSNPN, CDR2 SVGIG (reference sequence). V was pared by 6 bases and J by 0 bases, with 9 bases between. The CDR3 region is CACPNSSYNEQFF. The CDR3 coding sequence is TGTGCCTGTCCAAATAGCTCCTACAATGAGCAGTTCTTC.

The chain links TRBV12-5 to TRBJ2-3; D unresolved. CDR1 is LGHNT and CDR2 is FRNRAP in the germline V gene. Trimming stripped 6 bases from V and 2 bases from J, with 6 bases between. The CDR3 is 12 amino acids. CDR3 sequence (DNA): TGTGCTAGTGGGGCCGACACAGATACGCAGTATTTT. This sequence encodes CASGADTDTQYF.

Here the CDR3 reads CASSLGSGGFGYTF. In DNA form, the CDR3 reads TGTGCCAGCAGCTTAGGATCAGGGGGCTTTGGCTACACCTTC. This rearrangement joins TRBV13 to TRBJ1-2; 8 nucleotides agree with TRBD1. Germline V gives CDR1 PRHDT, CDR2 FYEKMQ (reference sequence). The CDR3 spans 14 residues. V lost 0 bases and J lost 7; bases outside the gene matches: 4.

The chain recombines TRBV10-3 with TRBJ2-7; 9 bases map to TRBD1. CDR1 and CDR2 (germline): ENHRY, SYGVKD. V trimming: 2 bases; J trimming: 10 bases; junction bases outside the gene matches: 6. The length of the CDR3 is 13 residues. The CDR3 nucleotides are TGTGCCATCAGTGAGGTTGGGACAGGGAAACAGTACTTC. Translating it yields CAISEVGTGKQYF.

V is TRBV5-6 and J is TRBJ2-7; the D gene is possibly TRBD2 (7 bases). CDR1 and CDR2 (germline): SGHDT, YYEEEE. Deletions cut 1 base from V and 4 bases from J, with 27 bases between. This CDR3 has 19 residues. The CDR3, as DNA: TGTGCCAGCAGCTTGAACTGGTCGCGAGGGGGGGCGAGTAGGTACGAGCAGTACTTC. As protein: CASSLNWSRGGASRYEQYF.

The chain has TRBV9 and TRBJ1-5; D remains ambiguous. CDR1 is SGDLS and CDR2 is YYNGEE in the germline V gene. Trimming removed 0 bases at V and 0 bases at J, with 7 bases between. The CDR3 totals 15 residues. The CDR3 reads CASSVDGVSNQPQHF. The CDR3 coding sequence is TGTGCCAGCAGCGTAGACGGGGTTAGCAATCAGCCCCAGCATTTT.

This clone was counted between two and nine times. This chain links TRBV5-4 with TRBJ1-2; D is ambiguous. CDR1 SGHNT and CDR2 YYREEE come from the germline V gene (reference sequence). The CDR3 sequence is 15 residues long. Trimming stripped 3 bases from V and 4 bases from J, with 16 bases between. The CDR3 nucleotides read TGTGCCAGCAGCTCTCCGTCGGGGAGAGCCTATGGCTACACCTTC. It encodes CASSSPSGRAYGYTF. Full variable domain (missing parts from reference TRBV5-4 and TRBJ1-2): ETGVTQSPTHLIKTRGQQVTLRCSSQSGHNTVSWYQQALGQGPQFIFQYYREEENGRGNFPPRFSGLQFPNYSSELNVNALELDDSALYLCASSSPSGRAYGYTFGSGTRLTVV.

The chain links TRBV4-2 to TRBJ1-1; D is unclear. CDR1 is LGHNA, CDR2 YNFKEQ, per germline. The V and J ends lost 5 bases and 4 bases respectively, with 14 bases between them. CDR3 length equals 14 residues. This CDR3 is CASSTEMVGTEAFF. CDR3 sequence (DNA): TGTGCCAGCAGCACGGAGATGGTAGGCACTGAAGCTTTCTTT.

V is TRBV29-1 and J is TRBJ2-7; perhaps TRBD1 as D (5 bases). This CDR3 contains 12 residues. Trimming pared 4 bases from V and 0 bases from J, leaving 7 bases between. Germline CDR1 SQVTM, CDR2 ANQGSEA. CDR3 sequence: CSVVGDSYEQYF. The DNA for the CDR3 is TGCAGCGTTGTAGGGGACTCCTACGAGCAGTACTTC.

V is TRBV7-9 and J is TRBJ1-4; D call uncertain. This CDR3 has 14 residues. Germline CDR1 is SEHNR and CDR2 is FQNEAQ (reference sequence). The V end was cut by 2 bases, the J end by 0 bases, with 4 bases between. The CDR3 nucleotides are TGTGCCAGCAGCTTACTTGCAACTAATGAAAAACTGTTTTTT. Translated, it gives CASSLLATNEKLFF.

This clone was recorded only once. This sequence joins TRBV4-2 and TRBJ2-5; 10 bases line up with TRBD2. Germline loops: CDR1 LGHNA, CDR2 YNFKEQ. V trimming: 0 bases; J trimming: 5 bases; junction bases outside the gene matches: 6. This CDR3 contains 16 residues. CDR3 nucleotide sequence: TGTGCCAGCAGCCAAGAAGCGGGGGGGCCGCCGGAGACCCAGTACTTC. This sequence encodes CASSQEAGGPPETQYF.

The genes are TRBV7-3 and TRBJ1-1; D gene unclear. V lost 4 bases to trimming and J lost 1 base, with 7 bases between them. This CDR3 has 13 amino acids. Germline V gene data show CDR1 as SGHTA and CDR2 as FQGTGA. CDR3: CASSSYGNTEAFF. The CDR3 DNA is TGTGCCAGCAGCTCATACGGGAACACTGAAGCTTTCTTT. Combining the CDR3 with reference TRBV7-3 and TRBJ1-1 gives the whole variable domain GAGVSQTPSNKVTEKGKYVELRCDPISGHTALYWYRQSLGQGPEFLIYFQGTGAADDSGLPNDRFFAVRPEGSVSTLKIQRTERGDSAVYLCASSSYGNTEAFFGQGTRLTVV.

V and J are TRBV5-6 and TRBJ1-2; D may be TRBD1 (5 bases). Germline lookup yields CDR1 SGHDT and CDR2 YYEEEE. This CDR3 is 14 amino acids long. Trimming removed 3 bases at V and 8 bases at J, with 17 bases between. The CDR3 DNA is TGTGCCAGCAGCTCCGTCCACAGGTCATGGGGCTACACCTTC. Amino acids: CASSSVHRSWGYTF.

The chain joins TRBV6-1 to TRBJ1-3; D unclear. The germline V gene has CDR1 MNHNS and CDR2 SASEGT. The germline V and J ends were trimmed by 6 bases and 0 bases, with 9 bases remaining between them. This CDR3 region has 14 residues. The CDR3 here is CASRGTSSGNTIYF. Here the CDR3 DNA reads TGTGCCAGCAGGGGTACTAGCTCTGGAAACACCATATATTTT.

The chain recombines TRBV5-6 with TRBJ2-3, with 10 bases matching TRBD2. Losses at the gene ends were 2 bases for V and 5 bases for J; bases not matched to a gene: 11. The V gene's germline CDR1 is SGHDT and CDR2 YYEEEE. The CDR3 totals 17 residues. The CDR3 sequence is CASSFLASGSIGDTQYF. In DNA form, the CDR3 reads TGTGCCAGCAGCTTCTTGGCTAGCGGGAGCATTGGAGATACGCAGTATTTT.